There are many counts of the clone carrying this TCR beta chain. This sample is drawn from a study of T-cell reconstitution after alpha-beta-depleted transplantation in children. V was pared by 5 bases and J by 4 bases, with 6 bases between. This CDR3 spans 12 amino acids. A library of TCRbeta sequences, prepared with unique molecular identifiers, was generated. TCRdb reprocessed the PCR reads with MiXCR, giving one entry per CDR3 protein. This sample has 40,000 to 55,000 distinct CDR3 sequences, with 7.5% to 10% found just once. The specimen was PBMCs, mostly from graft donor cells, collected 60 days after TCRalphabeta/CD19-depleted stem cell transplant. The V and J genes are TRBV12-3 or TRBV12-4 and TRBJ1-5; no definite D call. The receptor was isolated from a male patient aged 2 to 9 who had a stem cell transplant for chronic granulomatous disease, so the T cells may come from the graft donor. The CDR3 loop reads CASSLYNQPQHF. CDR3 nucleotides: TGTGCCAGCAGTCTGTATAATCAGCCCCAGCATTTT.